This T cell receptor (beta chain) was retrieved from a study of T cell repertoires in cytomegalovirus infection. Study information: Both a matching HLA type and CMV infection were indicated by public TCR beta signatures.

V lost 3 bases and J lost 2, with 11 bases in between. Germline values: CDR1 SEHNR, CDR2 FQNEAQ (reference sequence). The CDR3 totals 15 residues. This clonotype was counted many times. What it binds is not known. General study points: Identification of carriers of CMV plus the relevant HLA was achieved through cumulative public TCR beta family frequency.

MiXCR was run by TCRdb on the reads, yielding one entry per CDR3 protein. This sample has about 490,000 distinct CDR3 sequences; around 27% occur once, and the top ten carry under 15%. The specimen was PBMCs. The chain joins TRBV7-9 to TRBJ1-3; D gene unclear. The clonotype originates from a human donor in good health (CMV status not recorded). Some clones in this sample may be carry-over from other donors' samples. In DNA form, the CDR3 reads TGTGCCAGCAGCTTTACAGAGAGAACTGGAAACACCATATATTTT. Protein product: CASSFTERTGNTIYF.